One TCR beta chain is described in this entry. The antigen is undetermined. The CDR3 spans 13 residues. With 12 bases removed from V and 2 bases from J, the gap between germline ends came to 16 bases. Germline V lookup: CDR1 KGHDR, CDR2 SFDVKD. This entry belongs to a study of T cell repertoires in cytomegalovirus infection. The wider study: Public TCR beta signatures provided an indication of both CMV infection and a matching HLA type.

TCRdb itself ran the reads through MiXCR, one entry per CDR3 protein. The sample contains 300,000 to 400,000 distinct CDR3 sequences, more than 9% of which appear only once. General study findings and limits: In two of eight donors, the top clonotype was HLA-C-restricted CMV-specific. Cumulative public TCR beta family frequency identified carriers of CMV plus the relevant HLA.

The origin of this receptor is a human donor in good health (CMV status not recorded). Some clones in this sample may be carry-over from other donors' samples. The specimen sequenced was PBMCs. The J gene is TRBJ2-7, the V gene TRBV24-1; possibly TRBD1 for D (6 bases). For the CDR3, the DNA is TGTGCCGTTTCCTGGGCAGGGGCCTACGAGCAGTACTTC. Amino acid sequence: CAVSWAGAYEQYF.